This record concerns one T cell receptor (beta chain) sequence. This record belongs to a study of OX40 agonist ivuxolimab in advanced cancers. The CDR3 is 22 amino acids. Germline CDR1 reads SGHRS; CDR2 reads YFSETQ. The protocol was immunoSEQ multiplex PCR, while the TCRdb copy is restricted to in-frame clones and leaves out a portion. Of about 40,000 clones in the sample, 88% were seen once. Prior autoimmune disease or systemic immunosuppression barred patients. The rearrangement links TRBV5-1 to TRBJ2-5, with 7 bases fitting TRBD2. The end of the DNA aligns better with TRBJ2-7, so the J call may be wrong. The clonotype comes from an adult with an advanced solid tumor such as melanoma, head and neck, liver or kidney cancer. The material sequenced was CD4+ or CD8+ T cells sorted from blood, taken in a trial of the OX40 agonist ivuxolimab. Here the CDR3 DNA reads TGCGCCAGCAGCGCCCTGTTCCACTTCGGCGGGAGCACCACAATTGGGTCCTACGAGCAGTACTTC. It translates to CASSALFHFGGSTTIGSYEQYF.